The 2 T cell receptor beta chains listed next were all sequenced from one sample in a study of blood T cell repertoires in COVID-19. Clones were read by immunoSEQ multiplex PCR, and TCRdb kept only the in-frame ones, dropping some. The data show approximately 330,000 clones, with about 87% seen just once and 9.9% held by the top ten. Sequencing used peripheral blood. The receptors shown here come from a man aged 30 to 45 with COVID-19, enrolled during active disease.

The chain recombines TRBV5-6 with TRBJ2-1, with 10 bases aligning to TRBD2. This CDR3 spans 17 amino acids. Germline assignment: CDR1 SGHDT and CDR2 YYEEEE. Trimming at V came to 0 bases and at J to 0 bases, leaving 3 bases not matched to a gene. The CDR3 DNA sequence: TGTGCCAGCAGCTTGGAACTAGCGGGGTTCTCCTACAATGAGCAGTTCTTC. Amino acids: CASSLELAGFSYNEQFF.

The chain is built from TRBV5-6 and TRBJ2-7, with 11 bases lining up with TRBD1. J was trimmed by 6 bases and V by 4 bases; bases with no gene match: 6. The CDR3 contains 14 residues. Looked up from germline, CDR1 is SGHDT and CDR2 is YYEEEE. The CDR3 DNA reads as TGTGCCAGCAGCCGAAGGGACAGGGGGTCCGAGCAGTACTTC. This codes for CASSRRDRGSEQYF.